This T cell receptor beta chain was found in a study of shared clonotypes between healthy human individuals. Study-wide points: Richness estimates generally favored naive over memory subsets.

Some clones are missing from TCRdb's copy, which holds only in-frame ones; the method was immunoSEQ multiplex PCR. Here the sample spans about 2.3 million clones, around 93% being singletons. On this clone: Its target is unknown.

V was clipped by 7 bases and J by 3 bases, with 15 bases between them. Germline V gene data show CDR1 as MDHEN and CDR2 as SYDVKM. The CDR3 sequence is 14 residues long. Sequencing was performed on naive CD4+ T cells from PBMCs. Described subset: CD45RA+ positively selected. This chain joins TRBV28 and TRBJ1-2; the D is unclear. This clonotype was sampled from a man aged 18 to 30 in good health. Some clones in this sample may be carry-over from other donors' samples. CDR3 sequence (DNA): TGTGCCAGCAAATATTCAAGGGAGGACTATGGCTACACCTTC. This codes for CASKYSREDYGYTF.